A selection of T cell receptor beta chains follows, all from one sample in a study of blood T cell repertoires in COVID-19. Produced via immunoSEQ multiplex PCR; TCRdb's table is partial and in-frame only. The data contain 70,000 or so clones, about nine tenths of them singletons. Sequencing input: peripheral blood. These receptors were collected from a woman between 18 and 29 years old with acute or convalescent COVID-19. The conserved cysteine and the conserved F or W are not part of the CDR3 here. Each record gives: V gene, J gene, clone size, CDR3 protein. Expanded clones are given a class, and other clones once, few, many or no size at all.

V gene: TRBV7-8
J gene: TRBJ2-3
clone size: .
CDR3 protein: ASSLGLLAGGPRGTDTQY

V gene: TRBV5-1
J gene: TRBJ1-1
clone size: once
CDR3 protein: ASSFSRGAEAF

V gene: TRBV9
J gene: TRBJ1-1
clone size: .
CDR3 protein: ASSGDDRGWTEAF

V gene: TRBV14
J gene: TRBJ1-1
clone size: .
CDR3 protein: ASSQTRVKETEAF

V gene: TRBV4-2
J gene: TRBJ1-2
clone size: .
CDR3 protein: ASSQRTGDSYT

V gene: TRBV28
J gene: TRBJ2-3
clone size: .
CDR3 protein: ASRPTTSGGALRTDTQY

V gene: TRBV18
J gene: TRBJ2-1
clone size: .
CDR3 protein: ASSPPGTSGGLDEQF

V gene: TRBV6-2/TRBV6-3
J gene: TRBJ2-7
clone size: .
CDR3 protein: ASSPGYSYEQY

V gene: TRBV6-5
J gene: TRBJ2-5
clone size: .
CDR3 protein: VSSSTSGGAGTQY

V gene: TRBV30
J gene: TRBJ1-1
clone size: .
CDR3 protein: AWSRQGAGNTEAF

V gene: TRBV15
J gene: TRBJ2-5
clone size: .
CDR3 protein: ATSRSLVRETQY

V gene: TRBV24-1
J gene: TRBJ2-7
clone size: .
CDR3 protein: ATSDLRQGKLFYEQY

V gene: TRBV12-3/TRBV12-4
J gene: TRBJ1-6
clone size: .
CDR3 protein: ASSLGTNSPLH

V gene: TRBV5-1
J gene: TRBJ1-2
clone size: once
CDR3 protein: ASSLVAAGYGYT

V gene: TRBV5-6
J gene: TRBJ2-1
clone size: .
CDR3 protein: ASSQDRGPEEF

V gene: TRBV27
J gene: TRBJ1-6
clone size: .
CDR3 protein: ASRRQGYNSPLH

V gene: TRBV14
J gene: TRBJ2-2
clone size: .
CDR3 protein: ASSQPPGGSAGELF

V gene: TRBV5-1
J gene: TRBJ2-7
clone size: .
CDR3 protein: ASSFSRGSYEQY

V gene: TRBV7-2
J gene: TRBJ2-3
clone size: .
CDR3 protein: ASSPRTSGGPDTQY

V gene: TRBV24-1
J gene: TRBJ1-3
clone size: few
CDR3 protein: ATSLGNTIY

V gene: TRBV24-1
J gene: TRBJ2-7
clone size: .
CDR3 protein: ATSDLGGVAEQY

V gene: TRBV5-1
J gene: TRBJ2-2
clone size: .
CDR3 protein: ASSPIAGMNTGELF

V gene: TRBV29-1
J gene: TRBJ2-7
clone size: .
CDR3 protein: SVEESVDSAYEQY

V gene: TRBV4-3
J gene: TRBJ1-2
clone size: .
CDR3 protein: ASSQDWGGSYGYT